Presented here are 20 T cell receptor beta chains from one specimen sequenced in a study of cytomegalovirus exposure and HLA in healthy donors. The PCR had 60 Vbeta and 13 Jbeta primers. Data came from immunoSEQ multiplex PCR; TCRdb stores just in-frame clones and leaves some out. The sample has around 130,000 clones, 70% to 90% seen once; the top ten hold 0.45% to 0.6%. Source material: PBMCs. The receptors come from a woman between 40 and 50 years old in good health and CMV-seronegative.

This chain connects TRBV19 to TRBJ2-3, with TRBD1 matching over 7 bases. The CDR3 runs to 14 residues. The V and J ends lost 6 bases and 2 bases, in that order; junction bases with no gene match: 5. Per the germline V gene, CDR1 is LNHDA and CDR2 is SQIVND (reference sequence). The CDR3 here is CASSRGTNTDTQYF. The CDR3 nucleotides read TGTGCCAGTAGCAGGGGGACAAACACAGATACGCAGTATTTT.

V usage is TRBV5-8 and J usage is TRBJ2-7, with D tentatively TRBD1 (5 bases). CDR3 length: 14 residues. The germline V gene has CDR1 SGHTS and CDR2 YDEGEE. Trimming stripped 0 bases from V and 3 bases from J, with 10 bases between. The CDR3 DNA is TGTGCCAGCAGCTTGGGAGACAGAGTCTACGAGCAGTACTTC. This encodes CASSLGDRVYEQYF.

V is TRBV6-1 and J is TRBJ1-5; the match to TRBD1 covers 7 bases. CDR3 length: 14 residues. J gave up 6 bases and V 5 bases, and 7 bases lay outside the gene matches. Germline values: CDR1 MNHNS, CDR2 SASEGT. For the CDR3, the DNA is TGTGCCAGCAGTATCGTAAGGGGGCGTCAGCCCCAGCATTTT. Its translation is CASSIVRGRQPQHF.

The chain uses TRBV11-2 and TRBJ2-7; 7 nucleotides line up with TRBD2. The germline V gene encodes CDR1 SGHAT and CDR2 FQNNGV. The trim removed 6 bases at V and 0 bases at J, leaving 5 bases unmatched. The CDR3 is made up of 14 amino acids. Here the CDR3 reads CASSRGRASYEQYF. Written as DNA, the CDR3 is TGTGCCAGCAGTAGAGGGAGGGCCTCCTACGAGCAGTACTTC.

The chain carries TRBV6-1 and TRBJ1-2; D remains unclear. This CDR3 contains 12 residues. V lost 7 bases and J lost 6, with 12 bases in between. The V gene's germline CDR1 is MNHNS and CDR2 SASEGT. In DNA, the CDR3 is TGTGCCAGCACCCCCGGGTTTCATGGCTACACCTTC. It encodes CASTPGFHGYTF.

The chain carries TRBV5-4 and TRBJ1-4; D call uncertain. V gave up 4 bases and J gave up 5 bases, with 9 bases separating them. This CDR3 is built from 13 residues. CDR1 and CDR2 (germline): SGHNT, YYREEE (reference sequence). In nucleotides, the CDR3 is TGTGCCAGCAGCCCGCTTGGCAATGAAAAACTGTTTTTT. It codes for CASSPLGNEKLFF.

The genes are TRBV7-9 and TRBJ2-3, with D uncertain. This CDR3 spans 14 amino acids. Between the trimmed V and J ends, which lost 1 base and 3 bases, there was a span of 8 bases. Germline V gene sequence: CDR1 SEHNR, CDR2 FQNEAQ (reference sequence). The CDR3 nucleotides are TGTGCCAGCAGCTTAGGTCTCTCGACAGATACGCAGTATTTT. Its translation: CASSLGLSTDTQYF.

The CDR3 reads CASSELRQGQGYTF. The CDR3 DNA follows: TGTGCCAGCAGTGAGCTACGGCAGGGGCAGGGCTACACCTTC. The chain has TRBV2 and TRBJ1-2; D perhaps matches TRBD1 (6 bases). The CDR3 contains 14 residues. The V gene's germline CDR1 is SNHLY and CDR2 FYNNEI. V dropped 3 bases and J dropped 8 bases, with 16 bases sitting between them.

The chain links TRBV10-2 to TRBJ2-5; 9 nucleotides match TRBD2. Germline trimming cut 4 bases from V and 4 bases from J; bases unmatched to any gene: 4. The CDR3 sequence is 14 residues long. CDR1 WSHSY and CDR2 SAAADI come from the germline V gene. In nucleotides, the CDR3 is TGCGCCAGCAGTGTAGCGGGAGTGAGAGAGACCCAGTACTTC. Translation gives CASSVAGVRETQYF.

V and J are TRBV28 and TRBJ2-7, with D possibly being TRBD1 (5 bases). V lost 6 bases, J lost 5 bases, and 14 bases lay in between. CDR3 size: 13 residues. CDR1 is MDHEN and CDR2 is SYDVKM in the germline V gene. CDR3 residues: CASRWQGTHEQYF. As DNA, the CDR3 is TGTGCCAGCAGATGGCAGGGAACCCACGAGCAGTACTTC.

The table lists this clone with a few counts. DNA of the CDR3: TGTGCCAGCAGGTCGACAGGAAACACTGAAGCTTTCTTT. It is translated as CASRSTGNTEAFF. This sequence joins TRBV6-5 and TRBJ1-1, with D maybe TRBD1 (6 bases). CDR3 size: 13 residues. With 6 bases removed from V and 2 bases from J, the gap between germline ends came to 10 bases. Germline-derived CDR1 and CDR2 are MNHEY and SVGAGI.

The chain carries TRBV29-1 and TRBJ2-1, with 10 bases aligning to TRBD1. Germline loops: CDR1 SQVTM, CDR2 ANQGSEA. The CDR3 runs to 14 residues. Germline trimming cut 4 bases from V and 5 bases from J; bases unmatched to any gene: 5. CDR3 protein: CSVVRTGGHNEQFF. DNA for the CDR3: TGCAGCGTTGTGAGGACAGGGGGGCACAATGAGCAGTTCTTC.

This clone is a singleton in its sample. One junction end does not reproduce the germline sequence, and a read error may be involved. The V call is TRBV15, the J call TRBJ2-3; 8 positions agree with TRBD2. The CDR3 contains 19 residues. CDR1 and CDR2 from the germline V gene are LNHNV and YYDKDF (reference sequence). The CDR3 region has the DNA TGTGCCGCCAGCAGAGAGTACGGGAGGGCTAACAGTGACACAGATACGCAGTATTTT. Translated: CAASREYGRANSDTDTQYF.

Written as DNA, the CDR3 is TGTGCCAGCAGCGTAGCGGGGGGGAAGGGCCCCTCTGGAAACACCATATATTTT. Translation gives CASSVAGGKGPSGNTIYF. J is TRBJ1-3 and V is TRBV9, with D perhaps matching TRBD1 (5 bases). Trimming stripped 0 bases from V and 0 bases from J, with 16 bases between. The CDR3 covers 18 residues. Germline V lookup: CDR1 SGDLS, CDR2 YYNGEE.

With respect to this clone: The same CDR3 is also encoded by other DNA sequences in this sample. This chain joins TRBV30 and TRBJ1-6, with TRBD1 matching 7 bases. The CDR3 covers 12 residues. V gave up 5 bases and J gave up 13 bases; unmatched junction bases: 8. Germline loops: CDR1 GTSNPN, CDR2 SVGIG (reference sequence). CDR3: CAWGQEGSPLHF. The CDR3 DNA follows: TGTGCCTGGGGACAGGAGGGTTCCCCCCTCCACTTT.

This sequence joins TRBV2 and TRBJ2-5, with TRBD2 matching 7 bases. CDR3 length equals 13 residues. The germline CDR1 and CDR2 sequences are SNHLY and FYNNEI. V shed 7 bases, J shed 2 bases, and the junction held 4 bases outside the gene matches. The CDR3 DNA follows: TGTGCCAGCACCCTAGCGGTACAAGAGACCCAGTACTTC. Residues: CASTLAVQETQYF.

Only a few counts were recorded for this clone. V and J are TRBV10-3 and TRBJ1-5; D may be TRBD1 (5 bases). With 3 bases removed from V and 3 bases from J, the gap between germline ends came to 6 bases. Germline CDR1 reads ENHRY; CDR2 reads SYGVKD. The CDR3 consists of 13 residues. CDR3 sequence (DNA): TGTGCCATCAGTGACAGGGACAATCAGCCCCAGCATTTT. It yields the protein CAISDRDNQPQHF.

The chain recombines TRBV2 with TRBJ2-7; D may be TRBD2 (6 bases). CDR1 and CDR2 from the germline V gene are SNHLY and FYNNEI. V was clipped by 7 bases and J by 2 bases, with 15 bases between them. The CDR3 extends over 14 amino acids. CDR3 sequence: CASIGSGSAYEQYF. In nucleotides, the CDR3 is TGTGCCAGCATCGGGTCCGGGAGTGCCTACGAGCAGTACTTC.

The V and J genes are TRBV4-3 and TRBJ1-2; D is perhaps TRBD1 (5 bases). V was clipped by 0 bases and J by 7 bases, with 15 bases between them. The germline CDR1 and CDR2 sequences are LGHNA and YSLEER. The CDR3 has 15 amino acids. The CDR3 DNA sequence: TGCGCCAGCAGCCAAGATGGTTCAGGGATAGTTGGCTACACCTTC. Residues: CASSQDGSGIVGYTF.

This clone has a single count. The chain recombines TRBV6-1 with TRBJ1-2, with D unresolved. V was cut by 2 bases and J by 3 bases, with 10 bases left in between. Per the germline V gene, CDR1 is MNHNS and CDR2 is SASEGT. The CDR3 is made up of 14 amino acids. The CDR3 reads CASSETPEHYGYTF. In DNA, the CDR3 is TGTGCCAGCAGTGAAACACCGGAGCACTATGGCTACACCTTC.